A single sample gave rise to the 9 T cell receptor beta chains below, sequenced in a study of CXCR3-negative and CXCR3-positive naive CD8 T cells (dated by TCRdb to between 2017 and 2020). Sequencing relied on a NextSeq 550. The Human TCR Profiling Kit (MiLaboratory) was used to make UMI-labeled 5' RACE TRB cDNA libraries. Following TCRdb reprocessing, every CDR3 protein sequence forms one entry, and DNA is not provided. Per the sample table, the count is 40,000 to 45,000 distinct CDR3 sequences. Of the sample, less than 9.5% is held by the ten largest clones. Input material: memory CD8+ T cells from blood. The cell subset or site label, as the study defines it: conventional CD8+ memory T cells (TMEM), sorted as controls. The receptor source for this set is a human donor in good health. Some clones in this sample may be carry-over from other donors' samples.

This clonotype shows up as large by frequency. V gene TRBV7-2 combines with J gene TRBJ2-5; the D call from TCRdb, TRBD2, cannot be confirmed without DNA. Germline CDR1 and CDR2: SGHTA and FQGNSA. The CDR3 runs to 17 residues. The CDR3 is CASSLRGPMALQETQYF. Full variable domain (missing parts from reference TRBV7-2 and TRBJ2-5): GAGVSQSPSNKVTEKGKDVELRCDPISGHTALYWYRQSLGQGLEFLIYFQGNSAPDKSGLPSDRFSAERTGGSVSTLTIQRTQQEDSAVYLCASSLRGPMALQETQYFGPGTRLLVL.

The chain's CDR3 is CSVGGGNQPQHF. The rearrangement links TRBV29-1 to TRBJ1-5. The CDR3 runs to 12 residues. Germline CDR1 SQVTM, CDR2 ANQGSEA.

V gene TRBV4-1 combines with J gene TRBJ2-7; the D call of TRBD1 rests on TCRdb alone, since no DNA is present to check it. Germline CDR1 MGHRA, CDR2 YSYEKL. The CDR3 is 15 amino acids. This chain's CDR3 is CASSRTSDRAYEQYF.

The J gene is TRBJ2-7, the V gene TRBV12-3 or TRBV12-4. The CDR3 totals 12 residues. The chain's CDR3 is CASSQTIYEQYF.

This chain connects TRBV7-2 to TRBJ2-3. The germline CDR1 and CDR2 sequences are SGHTA and FQGNSA. The CDR3 totals 13 residues. CDR3 residues: CASSPRNTDTQYF.

This chain joins TRBV7-9 and TRBJ1-2; the D gene TCRdb calls, TRBD1, cannot be checked with no DNA. There are 14 residues in the CDR3. Germline V CDR1 and CDR2: SEHNR, FQNEAQ (reference sequence). CDR3 protein: CASTPLARETGYTF.

The chain is built from TRBV5-1 and TRBJ1-5. CDR3 length equals 15 residues. Germline lookup yields CDR1 SGHRS and CDR2 YFSETQ. The CDR3 reads CASSLAPGEGQPQHF. The whole variable domain, filled in from reference TRBV5-1 and TRBJ1-5, reads KAGVTQTPRYLIKTRGQQVTLSCSPISGHRSVSWYQQTPGQGLQFLFEYFSETQRNKGNFPGRFSGRQFSNSRSEMNVSTLELGDSALYLCASSLAPGEGQPQHFGDGTRLSIL.

The V call is TRBV7-9, the J call TRBJ1-4. Germline V lookup: CDR1 SEHNR, CDR2 FQNEAQ (reference sequence). This CDR3 contains 15 residues. The CDR3 loop reads CATAEGKATNEKLFF.

The gene calls are TRBV12-3 or TRBV12-4 and TRBJ2-7; TCRdb's assignment of TRBD1 cannot be checked, as there is no DNA. The CDR3 extends over 14 amino acids. The CDR3 sequence is CASSFPPRIYEQYF.